The present T cell receptor (beta chain) was sequenced within a study of T cell responses to AZD1222 COVID-19 vaccine. The data were produced by immunoSEQ multiplex PCR, yet TCRdb's version contains in-frame clones alone and is incomplete. The sample has 140,000 or so clones, 85% to 95% seen once. V shed 5 bases and J 10 bases; nucleotides not matched to a gene: 10. This CDR3 has 14 amino acids. CDR1 and CDR2 from the germline V gene are LNHDA and SQIVND (reference sequence). This material consisted of peripheral blood, taken after recovery from COVID-19. The TCR comes from an adult who had recovered from COVID-19. The chain is built from TRBV19 and TRBJ2-1; TRBD1 matches at 8 bases. CDR3 protein: CASSLQGAVWEQFF. The CDR3 coding sequence is TGTGCCAGTAGTCTCCAGGGGGCTGTATGGGAGCAGTTCTTC.